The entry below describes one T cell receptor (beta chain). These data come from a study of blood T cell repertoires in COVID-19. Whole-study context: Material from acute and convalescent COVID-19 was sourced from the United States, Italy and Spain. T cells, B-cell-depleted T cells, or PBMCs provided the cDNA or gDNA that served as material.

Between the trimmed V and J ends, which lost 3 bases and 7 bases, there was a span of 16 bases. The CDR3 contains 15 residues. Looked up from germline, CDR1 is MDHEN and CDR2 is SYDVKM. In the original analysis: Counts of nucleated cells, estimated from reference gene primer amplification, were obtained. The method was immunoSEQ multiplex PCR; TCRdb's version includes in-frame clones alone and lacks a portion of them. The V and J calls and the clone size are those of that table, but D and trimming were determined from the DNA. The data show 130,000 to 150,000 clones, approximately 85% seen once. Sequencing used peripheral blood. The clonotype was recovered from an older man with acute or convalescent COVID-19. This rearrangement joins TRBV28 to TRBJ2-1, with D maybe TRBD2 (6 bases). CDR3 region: CASSFPSRAGNEQFF. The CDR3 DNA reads TGTGCCAGCAGTTTTCCTTCCAGGGCGGGAAATGAGCAGTTCTTC.